This is a list of T cell receptor beta chains from one sample in a study of regulatory T cells in long-lasting Graves disease. In TCRdb, the multiplex PCR reads were re-called with MiXCR into one record per CDR3 protein. In the table there are over 500,000 distinct CDR3 sequences, 15% to 20% of which are singletons. This sample was shared with a second study, whose subject was T cells in Graves' hyperthyroidism and ophthalmopathy.

The material sequenced was peripheral blood mononuclear cells (PBMCs), taken at new diagnosis, from a patient treated with antithyroid drugs. These receptors all stem from a woman in her thirties with Graves disease. Each CDR3 is given without its conserved first and last residue.

v_gene: TRBV2
CDR3aa: ASPVDQPQH

v_gene: TRBV4-1
CDR3aa: ASSQGFPLASYEQY

v_gene: TRBV12-3/TRBV12-4
CDR3aa: ASSSRDRATRPYNEQF

v_gene: TRBV25-1
CDR3aa: ASSEGKYNSPLH

v_gene: TRBV4-1
CDR3aa: ASSQGLLAGMAGELF

v_gene: TRBV2
CDR3aa: ASSPTGPNGYT

v_gene: TRBV6-1
CDR3aa: ASSQVANTGELF

v_gene: TRBV7-3
CDR3aa: ASSLTSGREEQY

v_gene: TRBV27
CDR3aa: ASSFGRALAEQY

v_gene: TRBV5-1
CDR3aa: ASSEKRQGLSETQY

v_gene: TRBV9
CDR3aa: ASSDGTRLVDTQY

v_gene: TRBV10-1
CDR3aa: ASSGSGTGENEQY

v_gene: TRBV6-1
CDR3aa: ASKDNGLRTQY

v_gene: TRBV29-1
CDR3aa: SVVVSTEAF

v_gene: TRBV28
CDR3aa: ASSLSSGSNQPQH

v_gene: TRBV28
CDR3aa: ASRLRTGANEQF

v_gene: TRBV27
CDR3aa: ASSRTRNRGNQPQH

v_gene: TRBV28
CDR3aa: ASGQGATAYEQY

v_gene: TRBV5-1
CDR3aa: ASSLLRAFEGTAGEQY

v_gene: TRBV6-1
CDR3aa: ATFGEGGTAYEQY

v_gene: TRBV28
CDR3aa: ASSLWQGGTEAF

v_gene: TRBV5-1
CDR3aa: ASSLPLTSGSGELF

v_gene: TRBV12-3/TRBV12-4
CDR3aa: ASSLLDRAGFGGPEAF

v_gene: TRBV7-9
CDR3aa: ASSVLETASLYGYT

v_gene: TRBV11-2
CDR3aa: ASSLEAGVGYEQF

v_gene: TRBV6-1
CDR3aa: ASSRVGETQY

v_gene: TRBV15
CDR3aa: ATSRELDSPLH

v_gene: TRBV20-1
CDR3aa: SARGRVFAGNQPQH

v_gene: TRBV5-1
CDR3aa: ASSFDGTSSYNEQF

v_gene: TRBV7-9
CDR3aa: ASSLQTGMNTEAF

v_gene: TRBV7-9
CDR3aa: VSSAGQETYNEQF

v_gene: TRBV3-1
CDR3aa: ASSRGLAGIYNEQF

v_gene: TRBV6-1
CDR3aa: ASSVERYNTEAF

v_gene: TRBV2
CDR3aa: ASTRTGGVSPLH

v_gene: TRBV2
CDR3aa: ATTPGANTEAF

v_gene: TRBV20-1
CDR3aa: SARDLGREGPYEQY

v_gene: TRBV29-1
CDR3aa: SAADRGHSYEQY

v_gene: TRBV28
CDR3aa: ASSPLTGNQPQH

v_gene: TRBV6-1
CDR3aa: ASSPTSGETQY

v_gene: TRBV30
CDR3aa: AWSDQRNSPLH

v_gene: TRBV5-1
CDR3aa: ASSLVLGWLADYNEQF

v_gene: TRBV6-1
CDR3aa: AVTRGRANTEAF

v_gene: TRBV2
CDR3aa: ASRPPGQGSPLH

v_gene: TRBV6-1
CDR3aa: ASSPLGVGRNEKLF

v_gene: TRBV29-1
CDR3aa: SEQGAMNTEAF

v_gene: TRBV6-1
CDR3aa: ASSLSAGAGTEAF

v_gene: TRBV20-1
CDR3aa: SARVEMGYNSPLH

v_gene: TRBV7-9
CDR3aa: ASSLAGGLAGDEQF

v_gene: TRBV6-1
CDR3aa: ASSDSLLYLVSTDTQY

v_gene: TRBV19
CDR3aa: ASFAGTGRDNQPQH

v_gene: TRBV20-1
CDR3aa: SARERASSSYNEQF